This T cell receptor (beta chain) is from a study of T-cell memory formation after mild COVID-19. Study context: In these data, TCR clusters were largely donor specific.

Details on this clonotype: The antigen remains undetermined.

The CDR3 length is 15 residues. With 3 bases removed from V and 4 bases from J, the gap between germline ends came to 10 bases. The germline gives CDR1 SGHAT, CDR2 FQNNGV. cDNA libraries for TCR alpha and TCR beta, carrying sample barcodes and UMIs, came from 5'RACE with constant-segment primers. One entry per CDR3 protein, called by TCRdb with MiXCR from the 5' RACE reads. Of 50,000 to 75,000 distinct CDR3 sequences in the sample, less than 9.5% are singletons; the top ten hold 1% to 1.4%. General observations from the study: Day 15 to 85 contracting clones showed balanced CD4/CD8; later expanders leaned CD4+. Of the contracting clones, CD4+ ones lay mainly in CM and EM, and CD8+ ones in EMRA.

The chain is built from TRBV11-2 and TRBJ2-6; D is undetermined. The clonotype comes from a man in his late teens or twenties who had mild COVID-19 (a few samples of this study predate the infection). Cell type and time point are not known. The sequencing sample was made of PBMCs or a T cell subset sorted from them (not recorded which). In DNA form, the CDR3 reads TGTGCCAGCAGCTTTAACCCGGTCGGGGCCAACGTCCTGACTTTC. As protein: CASSFNPVGANVLTF.